This TCR beta chain was sequenced during a study of T cell changes during pregnancy in multiple sclerosis. The CDR3 extends over 17 amino acids. The germline V and J ends were trimmed by 7 bases and 2 bases, with 23 bases remaining between them. Looked up from germline, CDR1 is SGHRS and CDR2 is YFSETQ. Sequencing was performed with immunoSEQ multiplex PCR; in TCRdb, only in-frame clones are kept and a portion is missing. The sample holds tens of thousands of clones; 93% are singletons and the top ten take 0.75%. This clone appeared a single time. This chain joins TRBV5-1 and TRBJ2-3, with D maybe TRBD2 (5 bases). The sequence came from a female donor in good health, enrolled as a control in a pregnancy study. Sequences were derived from peripheral blood, sampled in the second trimester of pregnancy. CDR3 in DNA: TGCGCCAGCGGACCCTCGGACTCACGACGGAACACAGATACGCAGTATTTT. Its protein product is CASGPSDSRRNTDTQYF.